This T cell receptor (beta chain) is drawn from a study of CD8 T cells in ankylosing spondylitis. Study outcomes and limitations: Significant enrichment of disease-linked clones was reported in matched ankylosing spondylitis synovial fluid.

This clonotype was observed at least ten times. Its antigen is unidentified. The CDR3 runs 12 residues. CDR1 and CDR2 from the germline V gene are DFQATT and SNEGSKA (reference sequence). A quantitative 5'-RACE method, one with molecular barcodes, was used to make TCR beta libraries. TCRdb passed the 5' RACE reads through MiXCR, listing each CDR3 protein once. The sample has about 170,000 distinct CDR3 sequences; around 16% are singletons. This TCR derives from a male donor with ankylosing spondylitis or in good health (not recorded which). Sequencing used blood, either unsorted or a sorted T cell fraction (not recorded which). The gene calls are TRBV20-1 and TRBJ2-5, with D perhaps given as TRBD1 or TRBD2 (5 bases each). CDR3 DNA: TGCACCACCGGGACCGATCAAGAGACCCAGTACTTC. Amino acids: CTTGTDQETQYF.